One T cell receptor (beta chain) is described in this entry. An end of the junction does not agree with germline; a read error may underlie this. This entry comes from a study of blood T cells in healthy people across ages. A second PCR, run for roughly 7 to 11 cycles, used a sample-barcoded 5' primer plus a J-beta primer mix. Every cDNA was tagged by a template-switch adaptor with 12 random nucleotides. Each CDR3 protein gets one entry after TCRdb re-called the 5' RACE reads with MiXCR. The table has approximately 1.5 million distinct CDR3 sequences, roughly two fifths seen once. In germline, CDR1 is LGHNA, CDR2 YSLEER. The CDR3 length is 15 residues.

Specimen: blood. V is TRBV4-3 and J is TRBJ1-6; tentative D call: TRBD1 (6 bases). The clonotype comes from a woman aged 18-29 years in good health. The DNA for the CDR3 is TGCGCCAGCAGCCAGCAACCGGGGGCAAATTCACCCCCCCACTTT. This codes for CASSQQPGANSPPHF.